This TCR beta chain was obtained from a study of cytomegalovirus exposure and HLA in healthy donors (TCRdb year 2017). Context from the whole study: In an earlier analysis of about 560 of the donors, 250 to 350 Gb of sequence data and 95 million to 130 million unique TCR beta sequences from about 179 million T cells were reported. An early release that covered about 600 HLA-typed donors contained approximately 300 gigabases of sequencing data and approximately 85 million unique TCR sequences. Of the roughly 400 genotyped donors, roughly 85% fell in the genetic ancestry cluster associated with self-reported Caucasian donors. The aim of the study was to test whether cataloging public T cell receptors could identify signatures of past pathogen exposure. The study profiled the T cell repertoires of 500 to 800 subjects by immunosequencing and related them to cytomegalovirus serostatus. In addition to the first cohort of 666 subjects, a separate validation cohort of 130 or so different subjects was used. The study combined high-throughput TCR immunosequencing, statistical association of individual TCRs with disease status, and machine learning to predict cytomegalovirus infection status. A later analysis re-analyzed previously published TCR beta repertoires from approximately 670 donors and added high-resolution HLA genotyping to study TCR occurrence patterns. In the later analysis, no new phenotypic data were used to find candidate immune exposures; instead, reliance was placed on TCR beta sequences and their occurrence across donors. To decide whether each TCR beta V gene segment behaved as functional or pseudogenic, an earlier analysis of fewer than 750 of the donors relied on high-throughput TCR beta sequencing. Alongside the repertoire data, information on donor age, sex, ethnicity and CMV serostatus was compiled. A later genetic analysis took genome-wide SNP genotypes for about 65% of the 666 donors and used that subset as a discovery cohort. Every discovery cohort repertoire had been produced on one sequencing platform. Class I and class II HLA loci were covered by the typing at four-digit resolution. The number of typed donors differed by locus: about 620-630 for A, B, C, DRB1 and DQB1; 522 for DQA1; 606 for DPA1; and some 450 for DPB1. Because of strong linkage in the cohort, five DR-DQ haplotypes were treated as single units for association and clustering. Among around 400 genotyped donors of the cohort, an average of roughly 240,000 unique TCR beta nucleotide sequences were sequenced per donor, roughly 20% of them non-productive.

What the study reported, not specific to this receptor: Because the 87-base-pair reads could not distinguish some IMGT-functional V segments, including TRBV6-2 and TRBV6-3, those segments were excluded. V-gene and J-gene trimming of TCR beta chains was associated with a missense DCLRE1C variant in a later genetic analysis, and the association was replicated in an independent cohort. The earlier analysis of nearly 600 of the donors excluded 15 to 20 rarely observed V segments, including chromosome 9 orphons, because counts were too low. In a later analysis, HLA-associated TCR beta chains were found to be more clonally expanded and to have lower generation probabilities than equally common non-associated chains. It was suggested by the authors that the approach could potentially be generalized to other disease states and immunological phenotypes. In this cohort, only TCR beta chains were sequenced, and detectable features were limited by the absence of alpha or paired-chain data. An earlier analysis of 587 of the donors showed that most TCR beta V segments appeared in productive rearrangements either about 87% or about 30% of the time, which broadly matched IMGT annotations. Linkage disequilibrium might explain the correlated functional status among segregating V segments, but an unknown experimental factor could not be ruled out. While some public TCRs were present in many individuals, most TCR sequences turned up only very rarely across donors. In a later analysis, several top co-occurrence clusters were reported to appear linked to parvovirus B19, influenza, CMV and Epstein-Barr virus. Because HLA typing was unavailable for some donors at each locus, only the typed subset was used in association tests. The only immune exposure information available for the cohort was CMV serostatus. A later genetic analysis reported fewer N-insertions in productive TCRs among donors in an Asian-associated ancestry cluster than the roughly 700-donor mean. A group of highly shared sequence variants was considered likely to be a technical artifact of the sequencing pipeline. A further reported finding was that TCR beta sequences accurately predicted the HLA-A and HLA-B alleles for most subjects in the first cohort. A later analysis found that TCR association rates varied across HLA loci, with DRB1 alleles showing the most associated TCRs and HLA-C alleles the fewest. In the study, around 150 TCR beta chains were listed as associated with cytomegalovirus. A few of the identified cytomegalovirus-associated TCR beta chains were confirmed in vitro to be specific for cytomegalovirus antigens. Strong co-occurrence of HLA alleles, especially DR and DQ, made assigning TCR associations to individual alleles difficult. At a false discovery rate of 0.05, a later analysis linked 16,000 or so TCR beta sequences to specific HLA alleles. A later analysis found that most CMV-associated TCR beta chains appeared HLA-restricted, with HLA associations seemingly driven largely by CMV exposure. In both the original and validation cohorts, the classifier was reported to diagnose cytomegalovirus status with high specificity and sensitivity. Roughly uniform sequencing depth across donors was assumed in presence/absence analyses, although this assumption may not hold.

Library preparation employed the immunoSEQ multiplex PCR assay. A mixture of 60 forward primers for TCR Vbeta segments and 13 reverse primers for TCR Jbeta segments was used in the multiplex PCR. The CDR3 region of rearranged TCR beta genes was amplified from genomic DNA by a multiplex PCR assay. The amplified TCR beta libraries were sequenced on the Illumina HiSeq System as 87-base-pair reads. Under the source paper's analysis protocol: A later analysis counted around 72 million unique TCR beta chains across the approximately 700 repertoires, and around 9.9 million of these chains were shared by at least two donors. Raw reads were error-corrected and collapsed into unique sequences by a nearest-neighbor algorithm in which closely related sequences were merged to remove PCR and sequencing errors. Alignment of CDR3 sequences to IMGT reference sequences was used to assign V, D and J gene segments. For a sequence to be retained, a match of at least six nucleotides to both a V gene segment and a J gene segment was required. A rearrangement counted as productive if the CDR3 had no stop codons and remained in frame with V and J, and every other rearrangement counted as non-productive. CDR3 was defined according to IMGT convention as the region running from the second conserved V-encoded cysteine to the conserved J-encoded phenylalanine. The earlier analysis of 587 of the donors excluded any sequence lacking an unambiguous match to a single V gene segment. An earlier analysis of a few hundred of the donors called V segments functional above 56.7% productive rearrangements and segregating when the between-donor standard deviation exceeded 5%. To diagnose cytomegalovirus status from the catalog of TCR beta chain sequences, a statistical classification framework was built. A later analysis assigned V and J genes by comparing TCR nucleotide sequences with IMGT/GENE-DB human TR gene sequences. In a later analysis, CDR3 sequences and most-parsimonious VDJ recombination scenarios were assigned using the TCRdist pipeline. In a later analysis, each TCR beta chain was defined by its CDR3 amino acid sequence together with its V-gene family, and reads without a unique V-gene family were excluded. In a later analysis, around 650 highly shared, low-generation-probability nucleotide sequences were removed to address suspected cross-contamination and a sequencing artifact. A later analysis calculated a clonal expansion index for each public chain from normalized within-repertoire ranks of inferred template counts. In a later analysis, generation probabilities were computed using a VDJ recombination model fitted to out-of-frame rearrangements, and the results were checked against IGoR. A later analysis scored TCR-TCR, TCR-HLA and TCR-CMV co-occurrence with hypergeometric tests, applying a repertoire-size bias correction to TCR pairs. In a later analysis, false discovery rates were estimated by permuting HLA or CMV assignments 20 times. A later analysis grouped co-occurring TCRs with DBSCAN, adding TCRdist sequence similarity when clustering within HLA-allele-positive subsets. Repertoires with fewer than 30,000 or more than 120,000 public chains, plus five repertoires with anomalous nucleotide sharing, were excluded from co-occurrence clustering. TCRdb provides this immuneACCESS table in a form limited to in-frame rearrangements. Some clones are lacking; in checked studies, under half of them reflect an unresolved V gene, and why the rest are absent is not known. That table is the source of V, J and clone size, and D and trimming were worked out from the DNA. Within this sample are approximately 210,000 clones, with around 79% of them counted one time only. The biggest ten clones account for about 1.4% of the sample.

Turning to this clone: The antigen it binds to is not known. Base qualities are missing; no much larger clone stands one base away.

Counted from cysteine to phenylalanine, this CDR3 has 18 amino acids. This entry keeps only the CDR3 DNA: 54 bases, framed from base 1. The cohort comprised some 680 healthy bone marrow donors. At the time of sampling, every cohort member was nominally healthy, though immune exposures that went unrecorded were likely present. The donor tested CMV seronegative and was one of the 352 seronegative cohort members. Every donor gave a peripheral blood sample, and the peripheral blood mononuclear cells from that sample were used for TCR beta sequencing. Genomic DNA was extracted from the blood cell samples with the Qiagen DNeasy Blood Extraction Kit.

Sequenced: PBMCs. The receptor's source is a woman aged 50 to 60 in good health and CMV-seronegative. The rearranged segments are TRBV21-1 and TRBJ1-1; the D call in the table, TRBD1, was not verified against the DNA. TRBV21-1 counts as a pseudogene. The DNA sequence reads TGTGCCAGCAGCAAAGGTGGACAGGGAGGGAGGATGAACACTGAAGCTTTCTTT. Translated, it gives CASSKGGQGGRMNTEAFF.